This TCR beta chain was documented in a study of cytomegalovirus exposure and HLA in healthy donors. Regarding the study as a whole: Per published reports, the classifier diagnosed cytomegalovirus status with high specificity and sensitivity.

This clone was observed a handful of times. Its antigen remains unidentified. With a far larger clone one base away, a read error is the likely cause. The PCR had 60 Vbeta and 13 Jbeta primers. Repertoires were generated with immunoSEQ multiplex PCR, while TCRdb's copy carries only in-frame clones and drops some. The sample yields 180,000 or so clones, around 70% seen once. The CDR3 runs 15 residues. Germline-derived CDR1 and CDR2 are SEHNR and FQNEAQ (reference sequence). The chain joins TRBV7-9 to TRBJ1-4; a possible D gene is TRBD1 (5 bases). The sequenced material came from PBMCs. The sequence derives from a male donor in good health and CMV-seronegative. The CDR3 region has the DNA TGTTCCAGCAGCTTCGGCAGGGTGTACGGTGAAAAACTGTTTTTT. This gives the protein CSSSFGRVYGEKLFF.